Listed below are T cell receptor beta chains from one sample, sequenced in a study of blood T cell repertoires in COVID-19. Method: immunoSEQ multiplex PCR; TCRdb's copy keeps in-frame clones and lacks some. This sample carries 12,000 or so clones, 70% to 85% of them seen once, and the ten largest clones take under 7%. The sample was peripheral blood. Source of these receptors: a man in his 60s with COVID-19, enrolled during active disease. Both conserved end residues are part of each CDR3. The order of the fields is J gene, clone size, D gene, CDR3 length, V gene, CDR3 protein, CDR3 DNA. The D gene is left open where the match is weak. Some rows have no size entry. The others give once, few or many, or a class for an expanded clone.

j_call: TRBJ1-1
clone_size: -
d_call: -
cdr3_length: 13
v_call: TRBV12-3/TRBV12-4
cdr3_aa: CASSLSGNTEAFF
cdr3_nt: TGTGCCAGCAGTTTATCGGGAAACACTGAAGCTTTCTTT

j_call: TRBJ1-4
clone_size: -
d_call: -
cdr3_length: 15
v_call: TRBV15
cdr3_aa: CATSRGQATNEKLFF
cdr3_nt: TGTGCCACCAGCAGAGGGCAGGCAACTAATGAAAAACTGTTTTTT

j_call: TRBJ1-4
clone_size: few
d_call: -
cdr3_length: 12
v_call: TRBV6-6
cdr3_aa: CASDPGDEKLFF
cdr3_nt: TGTGCCAGCGACCCCGGGGATGAAAAACTGTTTTTT

j_call: TRBJ1-2
clone_size: -
d_call: -
cdr3_length: 15
v_call: TRBV7-9
cdr3_aa: CASSHITGLDYGYTF
cdr3_nt: TGTGCCAGCAGCCATATCACAGGGCTGGACTATGGCTACACCTTC

j_call: TRBJ2-1
clone_size: -
d_call: TRBD2
cdr3_length: 15
v_call: TRBV15
cdr3_aa: CATSIRGGPTNEQFF
cdr3_nt: TGTGCCACCAGCATTCGCGGGGGGCCAACTAATGAGCAGTTCTTC

j_call: TRBJ2-5
clone_size: -
d_call: TRBD1
cdr3_length: 15
v_call: TRBV24-1
cdr3_aa: CATSDPGTGLGTQYF
cdr3_nt: TGTGCCACCAGTGATCCCGGGACAGGCCTGGGGACCCAGTACTTC

j_call: TRBJ1-5
clone_size: -
d_call: -
cdr3_length: 20
v_call: TRBV19
cdr3_aa: CASSPGGGQSTPRPSQPQHF
cdr3_nt: TGTGCCAGTAGTCCCGGCGGCGGACAGTCCACTCCACGTCCTAGTCAGCCCCAGCATTTT

j_call: TRBJ1-1
clone_size: few
d_call: TRBD1
cdr3_length: 15
v_call: TRBV6-5
cdr3_aa: CASREGQWMNTEAFF
cdr3_nt: TGTGCCAGCAGGGAGGGACAGTGGATGAACACTGAAGCTTTCTTT

j_call: TRBJ1-4
clone_size: once
d_call: -
cdr3_length: 13
v_call: TRBV5-5
cdr3_aa: CASSLASYEKLFF
cdr3_nt: TGTGCCAGCAGCTTGGCTAGCTACGAAAAACTGTTTTTT

j_call: TRBJ1-3
clone_size: -
d_call: -
cdr3_length: 14
v_call: TRBV5-8
cdr3_aa: CASSFFSSGNTIYF
cdr3_nt: TGTGCCAGCAGCTTTTTCAGTTCTGGAAACACCATATATTTT

j_call: TRBJ1-1
clone_size: once
d_call: -
cdr3_length: 13
v_call: TRBV5-1
cdr3_aa: CASSFAGQSQAFF
cdr3_nt: TGCGCCAGCAGCTTCGCCGGACAGAGTCAAGCTTTCTTT

j_call: TRBJ2-3
clone_size: -
d_call: -
cdr3_length: 15
v_call: TRBV24-1
cdr3_aa: CATSDMGAYTDTQYF
cdr3_nt: TGTGCCACCAGTGATATGGGGGCCTACACAGATACGCAGTATTTT

j_call: TRBJ2-2
clone_size: -
d_call: -
cdr3_length: 13
v_call: TRBV11-2
cdr3_aa: CASSLARTGELFF
cdr3_nt: TGTGCCAGCAGCTTAGCCAGGACCGGGGAGCTGTTTTTT

j_call: TRBJ1-2
clone_size: -
d_call: -
cdr3_length: 11
v_call: TRBV6-5
cdr3_aa: CASIGVGGYTF
cdr3_nt: TGTGCCAGCATAGGGGTGGGTGGCTACACCTTC

j_call: TRBJ2-3
clone_size: -
d_call: -
cdr3_length: 18
v_call: TRBV9
cdr3_aa: CASSVATTFLTSTDTQYF
cdr3_nt: TGTGCCAGCAGCGTAGCTACTACATTCTTAACTAGCACAGATACGCAGTATTTT

j_call: TRBJ2-7
clone_size: few
d_call: -
cdr3_length: 15
v_call: TRBV11-2
cdr3_aa: CASTVRQAPFDEQYF
cdr3_nt: TGTGCCAGCACCGTAAGACAGGCGCCTTTCGACGAGCAGTACTTC

j_call: TRBJ1-3
clone_size: -
d_call: TRBD1
cdr3_length: 16
v_call: TRBV2
cdr3_aa: CASSELRGGQGDTIYF
cdr3_nt: TGTGCCAGCAGTGAACTAAGAGGAGGACAGGGAGACACCATATATTTT

j_call: TRBJ2-1
clone_size: few
d_call: TRBD2
cdr3_length: 15
v_call: TRBV7-3
cdr3_aa: CASSILAGGVNEQFF
cdr3_nt: TGTGCCAGCAGCATACTAGCGGGAGGAGTCAATGAGCAGTTCTTC

j_call: TRBJ2-7
clone_size: -
d_call: TRBD1
cdr3_length: 15
v_call: TRBV27
cdr3_aa: CASSLFPTGIGEQYF
cdr3_nt: TGTGCCAGCAGTTTATTTCCGACAGGGATCGGCGAGCAGTACTTC

j_call: TRBJ2-1
clone_size: -
d_call: TRBD1
cdr3_length: 15
v_call: TRBV10-3
cdr3_aa: CAISELGGRDNEQFF
cdr3_nt: TGTGCCATCAGTGAGTTAGGGGGCAGAGACAATGAGCAGTTCTTC

j_call: TRBJ1-4
clone_size: -
d_call: TRBD1
cdr3_length: 16
v_call: TRBV7-9
cdr3_aa: CASSFLTGGGFEKLFF
cdr3_nt: TGTGCCAGCAGCTTTCTCACAGGGGGCGGATTTGAAAAACTGTTTTTT

j_call: TRBJ1-4
clone_size: -
d_call: -
cdr3_length: 14
v_call: TRBV7-9
cdr3_aa: CASSLQTNREKLFF
cdr3_nt: TGTGCCAGCAGTCTCCAAACTAACCGTGAAAAACTGTTTTTT

j_call: TRBJ1-5
clone_size: -
d_call: -
cdr3_length: 14
v_call: TRBV19
cdr3_aa: CASSIPGGNQPQHF
cdr3_nt: TGTGCCAGTAGTATTCCGGGGGGCAATCAGCCCCAGCATTTT